This T cell receptor (beta chain) was captured by sequencing in a study of post-analysis software for immune sequencing data. Study overall: Disease courses included relapsing-remitting, secondary progressive and progressive-relapsing multiple sclerosis.

The library was made from cDNA and included unique molecular identifiers. Once about 0.85 to 10 million T cells were used, roughly 0.5 million cDNA molecules resulted. One entry per CDR3 protein, called by TCRdb with MiXCR from the PCR reads. The sample has approximately 730,000 distinct CDR3 sequences, more than 45% seen once. CDR1 is PRHDT, CDR2 FYEKMQ, per germline (reference sequence). This CDR3 spans 16 amino acids. General study findings and limits: Patients had higher frequencies than controls of a handful of TRBV segments, including TRBV5-6, TRBV5-1 and TRBV20-1. Same-batch samples co-clustered strongly by F measure.

On this clonotype: Antigen unknown.

This receptor was taken from a girl aged 5 to 17 with multiple sclerosis. The source material was blood. The J gene is TRBJ2-4, the V gene TRBV13; 13 positions agree with TRBD2. The J call may not be correct, given that the DNA end is closer to TRBJ2-7. The CDR3 DNA is TGTGCCAGCAGCACTCGGACTAGCGGGAGACGGGACGAGCAGTACTTC. Encoded protein: CASSTRTSGRRDEQYF.